This T cell receptor beta chain was recovered during a study of shared clonotypes between healthy human individuals. Study-wide context: Donors were a couple of women and a few men aged 18 to 49.

At deep level, the assay was performed. For each subset, genomic DNA was distributed in equal portions over several immunoSEQ plates. Method: immunoSEQ multiplex PCR; TCRdb's copy keeps in-frame clones and lacks some. The sample holds under 600,000 clones, 75% to 80% seen once. The count of this clone is one. The origin of this receptor is a woman in her 40s in good health. Some clones in this sample may be carry-over from other donors' samples. The sample was PBMCs.

The CDR3 sequence is CASSFSGTNREQYF. The DNA for the CDR3 is TGTGCCAGCAGTTTCAGTGGGACAAACCGCGAGCAGTACTTC. The chain recombines TRBV27 with TRBJ2-5, with D possibly being TRBD1 (6 bases). The closer fit of TRBJ2-7 to the DNA end suggests the J call may be wrong. Germline CDR1 MNHEY, CDR2 SMNVEV (reference sequence). CDR3 size: 14 residues.